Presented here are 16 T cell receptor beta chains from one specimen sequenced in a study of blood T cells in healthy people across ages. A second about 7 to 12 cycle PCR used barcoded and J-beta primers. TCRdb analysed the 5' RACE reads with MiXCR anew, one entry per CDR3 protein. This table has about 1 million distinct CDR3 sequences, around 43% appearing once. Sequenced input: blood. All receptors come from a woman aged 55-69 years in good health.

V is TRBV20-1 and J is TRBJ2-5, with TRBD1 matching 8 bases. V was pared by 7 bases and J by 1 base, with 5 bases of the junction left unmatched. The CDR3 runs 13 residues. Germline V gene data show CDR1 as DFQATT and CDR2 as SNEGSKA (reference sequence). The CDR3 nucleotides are TGCAGTGTACTCCAGGGGGCCCAAGAGACCCAGTACTTC. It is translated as CSVLQGAQETQYF.

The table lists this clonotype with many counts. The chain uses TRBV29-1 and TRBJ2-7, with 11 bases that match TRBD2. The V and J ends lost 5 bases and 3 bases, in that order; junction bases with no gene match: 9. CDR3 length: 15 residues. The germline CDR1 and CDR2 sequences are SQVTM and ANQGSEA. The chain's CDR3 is CSVYPTSGAYYEQYF. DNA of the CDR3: TGCAGCGTTTACCCGACTAGCGGGGCCTACTACGAGCAGTACTTC.

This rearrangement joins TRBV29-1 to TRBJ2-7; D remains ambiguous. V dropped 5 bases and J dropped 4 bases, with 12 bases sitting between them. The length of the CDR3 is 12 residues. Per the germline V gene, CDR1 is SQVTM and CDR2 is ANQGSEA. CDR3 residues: CSVSPGRYEQYF. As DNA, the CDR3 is TGCAGCGTTTCTCCGGGCAGATACGAGCAGTACTTC.

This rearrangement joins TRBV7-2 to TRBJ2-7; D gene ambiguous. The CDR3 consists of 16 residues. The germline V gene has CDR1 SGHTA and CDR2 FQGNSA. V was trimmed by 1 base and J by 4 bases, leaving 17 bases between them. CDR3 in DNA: TGTGCCAGCAGCTTAGTTCCCGACTCAATTTTGTACGAGCAGTACTTC. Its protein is CASSLVPDSILYEQYF.

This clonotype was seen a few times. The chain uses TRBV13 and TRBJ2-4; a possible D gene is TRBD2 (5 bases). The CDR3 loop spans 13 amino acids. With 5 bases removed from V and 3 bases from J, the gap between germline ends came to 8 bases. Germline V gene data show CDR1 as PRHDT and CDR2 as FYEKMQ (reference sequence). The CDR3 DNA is TGTGCCAGCAGCGTAGAGGGCAAAAACATTCAGTACTTC. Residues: CASSVEGKNIQYF.

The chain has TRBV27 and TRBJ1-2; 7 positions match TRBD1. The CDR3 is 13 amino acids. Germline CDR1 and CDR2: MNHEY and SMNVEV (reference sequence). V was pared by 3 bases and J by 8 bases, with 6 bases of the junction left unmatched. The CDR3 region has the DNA TGTGCCAGCAGTTTTTACAGGGGCTGGGGCTACACCTTC. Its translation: CASSFYRGWGYTF.

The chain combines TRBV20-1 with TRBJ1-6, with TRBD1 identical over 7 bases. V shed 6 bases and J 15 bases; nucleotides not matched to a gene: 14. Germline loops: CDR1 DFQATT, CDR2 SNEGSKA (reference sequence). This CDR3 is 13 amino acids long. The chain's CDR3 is CSAPRDSTRILHF. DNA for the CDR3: TGCAGTGCGCCCCGGGACAGTACAAGAATCCTCCACTTT.

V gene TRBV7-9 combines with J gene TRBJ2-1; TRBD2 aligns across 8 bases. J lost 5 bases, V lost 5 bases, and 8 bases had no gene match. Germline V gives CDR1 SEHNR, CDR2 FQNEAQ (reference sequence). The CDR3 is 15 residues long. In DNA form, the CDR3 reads TGTGCCAGCAGCATACCAGCGGGAGAGCACAATGAGCAGTTCTTC. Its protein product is CASSIPAGEHNEQFF. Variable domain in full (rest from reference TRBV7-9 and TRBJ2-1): DTGVSQNPRHKITKRGQNVTFRCDPISEHNRLYWYRQTLGQGPEFLTYFQNEAQLEKSRLLSDRFSAERPKGSFSTLEIQRTEQGDSAMYLCASSIPAGEHNEQFFGPGTRLTVL.

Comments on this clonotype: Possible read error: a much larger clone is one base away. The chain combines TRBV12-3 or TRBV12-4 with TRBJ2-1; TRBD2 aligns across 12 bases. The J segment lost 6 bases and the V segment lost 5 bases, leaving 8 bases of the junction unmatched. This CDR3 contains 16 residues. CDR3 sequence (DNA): TGTGCCAGCAGTACAGCTAGCGGGAGGGCCACCAATGAGCAGTTCTTC. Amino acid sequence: CASSTASGRATNEQFF.

DNA of the CDR3: TGTGCCAGCAGCGTAACTCCTCTACTAGCGGGAGGGAGTGGTGAGCAGTTCTTC. Protein: CASSVTPLLAGGSGEQFF. V is TRBV9 and J is TRBJ2-1; 13 bases align to TRBD2. CDR1 is SGDLS and CDR2 is YYNGEE in the germline V gene. The CDR3 has 18 amino acids. After removal of 1 base from V and 9 bases from J, the junction contained 13 bases not matched to a gene. Supplemented by reference TRBV9 and TRBJ2-1, the full variable domain reads DSGVTQTPKHLITATGQRVTLRCSPRSGDLSVYWYQQSLDQGLQFLIQYYNGEERAKGNILERFSAQQFPDLHSELNLSSLELGDSALYFCASSVTPLLAGGSGEQFFGPGTRLTVL.

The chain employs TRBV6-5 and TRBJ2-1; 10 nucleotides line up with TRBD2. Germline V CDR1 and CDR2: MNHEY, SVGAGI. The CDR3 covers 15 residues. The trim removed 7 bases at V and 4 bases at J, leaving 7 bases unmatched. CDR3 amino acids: CASIRLAGLYNEQFF. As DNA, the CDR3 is TGTGCCAGCATCCGACTAGCGGGTTTATACAATGAGCAGTTCTTC.

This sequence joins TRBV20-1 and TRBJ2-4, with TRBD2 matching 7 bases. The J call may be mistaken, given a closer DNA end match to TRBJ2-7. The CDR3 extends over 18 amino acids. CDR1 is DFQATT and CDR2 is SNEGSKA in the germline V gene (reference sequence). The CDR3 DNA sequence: TGCAGTGCTAATCCCTCCACCTCTATAGCGGGTCGGGGGTACGAGCAGTACTTC. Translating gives CSANPSTSIAGRGYEQYF.

The chain's CDR3 is CSKTPRSAYNEQFF. CDR3 sequence (DNA): TGCAGTAAGACCCCGAGGAGTGCCTACAATGAGCAGTTCTTC. The chain carries TRBV20-1 and TRBJ2-1; unclear D gene. This CDR3 comprises 14 residues. Trimming shortened V by 8 bases and J by 2 bases, and 16 bases separated the two germline ends. Germline CDR1 and CDR2: DFQATT and SNEGSKA (reference sequence).

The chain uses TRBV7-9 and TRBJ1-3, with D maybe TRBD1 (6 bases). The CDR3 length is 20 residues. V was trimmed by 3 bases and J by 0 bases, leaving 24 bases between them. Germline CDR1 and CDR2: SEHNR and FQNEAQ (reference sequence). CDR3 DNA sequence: TGTGCCAGCAGCTTTTCCCCGGGACAAGGGCCAACATTCTCTGGAAACACCATATATTTT. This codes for CASSFSPGQGPTFSGNTIYF.

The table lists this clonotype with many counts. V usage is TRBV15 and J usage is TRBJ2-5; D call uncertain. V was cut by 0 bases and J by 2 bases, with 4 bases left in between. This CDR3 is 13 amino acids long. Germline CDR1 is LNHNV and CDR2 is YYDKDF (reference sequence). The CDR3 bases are TGTGCCACCAGCAGAGAGGAACAAGAGACCCAGTACTTC. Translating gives CATSREEQETQYF.

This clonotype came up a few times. CDR3 amino acids: CATSREIAGSRLSTDTQYF. The CDR3 DNA sequence: TGTGCCACCAGCAGAGAAATAGCGGGTTCCCGACTTAGCACAGATACGCAGTATTTT. The chain joins TRBV15 to TRBJ2-3, with TRBD2 matching over 7 bases. With 0 bases clipped from V and 0 bases from J, the junction kept 12 bases outside the gene matches. The germline gives CDR1 LNHNV, CDR2 YYDKDF (reference sequence). The length of the CDR3 is 19 residues.